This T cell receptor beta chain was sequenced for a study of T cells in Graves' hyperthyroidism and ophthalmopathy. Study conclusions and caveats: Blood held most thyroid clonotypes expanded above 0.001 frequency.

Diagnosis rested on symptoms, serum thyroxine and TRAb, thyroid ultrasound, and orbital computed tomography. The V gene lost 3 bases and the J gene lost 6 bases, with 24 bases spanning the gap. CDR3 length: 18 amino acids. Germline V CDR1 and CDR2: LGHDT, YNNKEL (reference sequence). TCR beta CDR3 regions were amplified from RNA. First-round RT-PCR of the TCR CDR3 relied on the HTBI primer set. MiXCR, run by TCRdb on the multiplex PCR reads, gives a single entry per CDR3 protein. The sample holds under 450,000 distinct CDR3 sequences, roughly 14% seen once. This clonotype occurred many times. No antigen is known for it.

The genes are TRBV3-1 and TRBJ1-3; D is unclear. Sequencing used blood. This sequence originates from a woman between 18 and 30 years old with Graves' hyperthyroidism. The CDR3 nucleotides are TGTGCCAGCAGCCACTACAGACCGGGCGCTAGCAGCGAAAACACCATATATTTT. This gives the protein CASSHYRPGASSENTIYF.